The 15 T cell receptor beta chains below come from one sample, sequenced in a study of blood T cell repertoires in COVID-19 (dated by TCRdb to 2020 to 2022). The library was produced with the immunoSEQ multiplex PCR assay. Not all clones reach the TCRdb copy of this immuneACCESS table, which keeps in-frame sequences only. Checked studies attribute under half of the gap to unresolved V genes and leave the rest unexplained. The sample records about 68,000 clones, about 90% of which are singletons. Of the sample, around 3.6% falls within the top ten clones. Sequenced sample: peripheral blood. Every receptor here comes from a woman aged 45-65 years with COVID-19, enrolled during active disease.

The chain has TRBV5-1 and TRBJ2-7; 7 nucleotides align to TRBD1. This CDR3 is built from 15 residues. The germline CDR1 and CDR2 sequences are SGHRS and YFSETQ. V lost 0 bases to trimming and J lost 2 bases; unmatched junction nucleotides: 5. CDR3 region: CASSLAGQGAYEQYF. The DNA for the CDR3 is TGCGCCAGCAGCTTGGCGGGGCAGGGGGCCTACGAGCAGTACTTC. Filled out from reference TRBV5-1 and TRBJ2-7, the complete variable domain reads KAGVTQTPRYLIKTRGQQVTLSCSPISGHRSVSWYQQTPGQGLQFLFEYFSETQRNKGNFPGRFSGRQFSNSRSEMNVSTLELGDSALYLCASSLAGQGAYEQYFGPGTRLTVT.

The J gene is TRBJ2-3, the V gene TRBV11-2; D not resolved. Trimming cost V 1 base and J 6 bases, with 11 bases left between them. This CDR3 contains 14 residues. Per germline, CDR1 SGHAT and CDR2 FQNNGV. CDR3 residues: CASSLAPGADTQYF. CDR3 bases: TGTGCCAGCAGCTTAGCACCCGGAGCGGATACGCAGTATTTT.

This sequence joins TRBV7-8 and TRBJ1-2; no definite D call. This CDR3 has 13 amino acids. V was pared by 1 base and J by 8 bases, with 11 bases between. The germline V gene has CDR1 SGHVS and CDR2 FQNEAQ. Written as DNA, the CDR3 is TGTGCCAGCAGCTTAGGAGGAGAGGGCGGCTACACCTTC. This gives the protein CASSLGGEGGYTF.

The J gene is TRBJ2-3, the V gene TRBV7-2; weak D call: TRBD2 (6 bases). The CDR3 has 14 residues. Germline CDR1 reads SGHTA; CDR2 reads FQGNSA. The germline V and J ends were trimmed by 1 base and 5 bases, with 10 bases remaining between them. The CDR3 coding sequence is TGTGCCAGCAGCTTAGACTGGCGGGGAGATACGCAGTATTTT. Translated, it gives CASSLDWRGDTQYF.

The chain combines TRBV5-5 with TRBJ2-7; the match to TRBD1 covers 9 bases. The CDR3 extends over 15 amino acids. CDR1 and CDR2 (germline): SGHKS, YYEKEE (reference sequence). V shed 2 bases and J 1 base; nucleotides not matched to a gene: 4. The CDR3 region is CASSFRDRVSYEQYF. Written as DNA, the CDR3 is TGTGCCAGCAGCTTCCGGGACAGGGTGTCCTACGAGCAGTACTTC.

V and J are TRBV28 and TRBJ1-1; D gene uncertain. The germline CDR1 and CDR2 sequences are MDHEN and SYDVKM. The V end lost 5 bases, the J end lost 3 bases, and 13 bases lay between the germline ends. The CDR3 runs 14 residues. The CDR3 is CASSQTPRYTEAFF. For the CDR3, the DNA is TGTGCCAGCAGTCAAACCCCCCGGTACACTGAAGCTTTCTTT.

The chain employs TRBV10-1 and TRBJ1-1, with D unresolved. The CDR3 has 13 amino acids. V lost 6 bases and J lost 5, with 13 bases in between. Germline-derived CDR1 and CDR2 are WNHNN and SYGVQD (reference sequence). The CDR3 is CASSENAATEAFF. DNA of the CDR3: TGCGCCAGCAGCGAGAACGCAGCGACTGAAGCTTTCTTT.

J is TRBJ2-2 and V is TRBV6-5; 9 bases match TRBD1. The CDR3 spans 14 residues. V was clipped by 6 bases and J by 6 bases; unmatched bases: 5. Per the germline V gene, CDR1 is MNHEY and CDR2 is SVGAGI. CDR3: CASRGQGRPGELFF. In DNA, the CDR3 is TGTGCCAGCAGGGGACAGGGCCGACCCGGGGAGCTGTTTTTT.

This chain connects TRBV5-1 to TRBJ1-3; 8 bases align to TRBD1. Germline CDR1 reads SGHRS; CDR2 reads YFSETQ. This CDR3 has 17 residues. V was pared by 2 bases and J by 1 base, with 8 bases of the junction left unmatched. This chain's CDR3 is CASSFNRDRRSGNTIYF. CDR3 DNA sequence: TGCGCCAGCAGCTTTAACCGGGACAGGAGGTCTGGAAACACCATATATTTT. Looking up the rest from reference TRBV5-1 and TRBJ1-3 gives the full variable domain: KAGVTQTPRYLIKTRGQQVTLSCSPISGHRSVSWYQQTPGQGLQFLFEYFSETQRNKGNFPGRFSGRQFSNSRSEMNVSTLELGDSALYLCASSFNRDRRSGNTIYFGEGSWLTVV.

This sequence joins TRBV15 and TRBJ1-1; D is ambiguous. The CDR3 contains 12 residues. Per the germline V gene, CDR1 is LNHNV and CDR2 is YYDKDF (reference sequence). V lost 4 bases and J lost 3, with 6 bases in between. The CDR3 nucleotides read TGTGCCACCAGCACCCCGTACACTGAAGCTTTCTTT. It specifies CATSTPYTEAFF.

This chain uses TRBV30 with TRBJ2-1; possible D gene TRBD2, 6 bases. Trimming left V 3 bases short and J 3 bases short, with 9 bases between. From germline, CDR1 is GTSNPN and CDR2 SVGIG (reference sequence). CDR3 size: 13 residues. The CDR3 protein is CAWRQGGYNEQFF. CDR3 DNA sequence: TGTGCCTGGAGGCAGGGAGGCTACAATGAGCAGTTCTTC.

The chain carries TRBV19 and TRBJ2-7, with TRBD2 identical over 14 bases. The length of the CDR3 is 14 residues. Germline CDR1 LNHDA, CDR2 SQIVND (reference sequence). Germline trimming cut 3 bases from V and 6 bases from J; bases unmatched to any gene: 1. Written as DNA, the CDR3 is TGTGCCAGTAGTATTGGACTAGCGGGAGGCGAGCAGTACTTC. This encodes CASSIGLAGGEQYF.

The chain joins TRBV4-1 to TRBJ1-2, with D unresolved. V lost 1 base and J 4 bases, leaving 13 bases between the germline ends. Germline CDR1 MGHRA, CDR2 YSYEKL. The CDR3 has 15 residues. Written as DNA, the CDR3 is TGCGCCAGCAGCCAAGTGAGCGAGGGTACCTATGGCTACACCTTC. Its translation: CASSQVSEGTYGYTF.

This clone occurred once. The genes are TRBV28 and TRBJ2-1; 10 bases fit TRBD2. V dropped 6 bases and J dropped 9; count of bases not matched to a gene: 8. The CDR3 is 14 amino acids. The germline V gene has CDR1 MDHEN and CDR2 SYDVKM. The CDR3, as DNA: TGTGCCAGCAGCACCCCGGGACTAGCGACTGAGCAGTTCTTC. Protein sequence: CASSTPGLATEQFF.

The chain's CDR3 is CATSRDPGPGETQYF. The CDR3 DNA sequence: TGTGCCACCAGCAGAGATCCAGGGCCTGGGGAGACCCAGTACTTC. This chain connects TRBV15 to TRBJ2-5; TRBD1 might be the D (5 bases). Looked up from germline, CDR1 is LNHNV and CDR2 is YYDKDF (reference sequence). This CDR3 spans 15 amino acids. The V gene lost 0 bases and the J gene lost 5 bases, with 13 bases spanning the gap.